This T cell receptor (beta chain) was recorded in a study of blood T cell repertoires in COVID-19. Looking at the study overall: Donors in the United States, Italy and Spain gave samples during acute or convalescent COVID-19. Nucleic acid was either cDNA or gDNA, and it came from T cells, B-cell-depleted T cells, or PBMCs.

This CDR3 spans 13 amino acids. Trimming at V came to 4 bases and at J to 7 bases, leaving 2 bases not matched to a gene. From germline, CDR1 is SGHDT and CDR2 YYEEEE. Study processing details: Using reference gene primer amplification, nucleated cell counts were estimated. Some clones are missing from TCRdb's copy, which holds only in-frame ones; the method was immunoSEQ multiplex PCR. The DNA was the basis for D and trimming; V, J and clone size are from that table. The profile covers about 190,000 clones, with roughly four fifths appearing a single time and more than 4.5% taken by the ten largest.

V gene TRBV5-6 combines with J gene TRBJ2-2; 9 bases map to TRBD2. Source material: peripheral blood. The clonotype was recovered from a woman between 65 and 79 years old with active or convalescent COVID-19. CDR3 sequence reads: CASSGSGGGELFF. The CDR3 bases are TGTGCCAGCAGCGGTAGCGGGGGCGGGGAGCTGTTTTTT.